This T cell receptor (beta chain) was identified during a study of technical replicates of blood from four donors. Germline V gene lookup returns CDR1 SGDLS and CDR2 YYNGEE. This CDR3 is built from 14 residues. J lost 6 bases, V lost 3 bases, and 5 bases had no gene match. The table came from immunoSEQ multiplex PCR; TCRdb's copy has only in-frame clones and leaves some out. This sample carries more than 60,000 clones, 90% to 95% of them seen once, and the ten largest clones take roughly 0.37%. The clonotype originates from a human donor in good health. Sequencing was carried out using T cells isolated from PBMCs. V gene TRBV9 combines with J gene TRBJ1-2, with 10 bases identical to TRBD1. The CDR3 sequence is CASSALGQGNGYTF. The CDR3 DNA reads TGTGCCAGCAGCGCTCTGGGACAGGGGAATGGCTACACCTTC.